Sequencing of this T cell receptor (beta chain) was carried out in a study of Graves' ophthalmopathy and Graves' hyperthyroidism. Ophthalmopathy cases showed moderate-to-severe activity, scoring CAS ≥3 and NOSPECS ≥4, with duration under 3 months. If patients had other autoimmune diseases, uncontrolled infections, pregnancy or lactation, they were excluded. As the starting material, more than 7.5 ml of fresh peripheral blood yielded the PBMCs. For repertoire sequencing, the TCR beta CDR3 regions were amplified from RNA transcripts. Investigators did first-round RT-PCR with HTBI primers, then second-round multiplex PCR. MiXCR, run by TCRdb on the multiplex PCR reads, gives a single entry per CDR3 protein. The sample includes 650,000 to 800,000 distinct CDR3 sequences, about 38% of them seen just once. Study-wide results and limits: Detected in blood as well were most expanded thyroid clonotypes with frequency above 0.001.

About this clonotype itself: Antigen unknown. A much larger clone lies a single base off, so this may be a read error.

From germline, CDR1 is ENHRY and CDR2 SYGVKD. Trimming took 5 bases from V and 5 from J, leaving 15 bases between them. The CDR3 sequence is 14 residues long. The V and J genes are TRBV10-3 and TRBJ1-1; D is unclear. The source of this sequence is an adult man with Graves' ophthalmopathy. Sequencing used peripheral blood. The CDR3 nucleotides read TGTGCCATCAGTTACTCGATCGGGGAAACTGAAGCTTTCTTT. This encodes CAISYSIGETEAFF.